This T cell receptor beta chain was observed in a study of shared clonotypes between healthy human individuals. Naive CD8 cells, CD45RO-negative and positively selected for CCR7, excluded terminally differentiated effector memory CD45RA+ cells. Whole-study findings and limits: Rarefaction gave evidence that sorted-subset sequencing remained incomplete despite large depth.

This table comes from immunoSEQ multiplex PCR, and its TCRdb copy is limited to in-frame clones, with some not included. The sample has some 580,000 clones; more than 95% are singletons. To note about this clone: What it binds is not known.

This CDR3 is built from 12 residues. Germline loops: CDR1 MGHRA, CDR2 YSYEKL. V was clipped by 2 bases and J by 0 bases, with 2 bases between them. This rearrangement joins TRBV4-1 to TRBJ2-7; D is unclear. Sequenced sample: naive CD8+ T cells sorted from blood. The receptor was isolated from a man in his thirties or forties in good health. The CDR3 sequence: CASSQPSYEQYF. The CDR3 DNA follows: TGCGCCAGCAGCCAACCCTCCTACGAGCAGTACTTC.